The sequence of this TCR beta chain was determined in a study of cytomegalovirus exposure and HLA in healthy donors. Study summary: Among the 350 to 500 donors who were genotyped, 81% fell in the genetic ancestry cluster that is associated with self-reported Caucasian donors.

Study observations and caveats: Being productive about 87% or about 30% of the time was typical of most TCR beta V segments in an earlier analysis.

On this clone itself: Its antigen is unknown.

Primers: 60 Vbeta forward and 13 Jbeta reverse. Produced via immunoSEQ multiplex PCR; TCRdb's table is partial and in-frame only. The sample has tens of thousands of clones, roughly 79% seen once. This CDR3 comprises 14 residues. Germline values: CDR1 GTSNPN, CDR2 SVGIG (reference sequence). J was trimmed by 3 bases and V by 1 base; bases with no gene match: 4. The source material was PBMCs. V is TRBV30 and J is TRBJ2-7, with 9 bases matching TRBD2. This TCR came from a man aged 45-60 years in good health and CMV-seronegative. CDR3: CAWSARGGGYEQYF. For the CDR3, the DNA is TGTGCCTGGAGTGCGCGGGGGGGAGGCTACGAGCAGTACTTC.